One sample yielded the 15 T cell receptor beta chains listed below, sequenced in a study of T cell changes during pregnancy in multiple sclerosis. Libraries were prepared by immunoSEQ multiplex PCR; TCRdb keeps only in-frame clonotypes and omits some of them. The table has about 59,000 clones, 93% seen once. The sequenced sample was CD8+ T cells from peripheral blood mononuclear cells, obtained in the third trimester of pregnancy. These receptors were obtained from a female donor with multiple sclerosis, enrolled in a pregnancy study.

This clone was found once. This sequence joins TRBV4-1 and TRBJ2-1, with D possibly being TRBD2 (5 bases). The germline gives CDR1 MGHRA, CDR2 YSYEKL. Trimming stripped 0 bases from V and 7 bases from J, with 7 bases between. The length of the CDR3 is 13 residues. The CDR3 sequence: CASSQDGGNEQFF. In nucleotides, the CDR3 is TGCGCCAGCAGCCAAGATGGCGGGAATGAGCAGTTCTTC.

The rearrangement joins TRBV27 to TRBJ2-6; 9 bases are shared with TRBD1. Germline V lookup: CDR1 MNHEY, CDR2 SMNVEV (reference sequence). This CDR3 spans 18 amino acids. The V segment lost 10 bases and the J segment 1 base; nucleotides outside the gene matches: 14. The CDR3 DNA is TGTGCCACCCACCCCCCCCCACAGGGGGCATCTGGGGCCAACGTCCTGACTTTC. Protein sequence: CATHPPPQGASGANVLTF.

The chain recombines TRBV6-5 with TRBJ1-1, with D possibly TRBD1 on 5 matching bases. Trimming took off 5 bases at V and 6 bases at J, with 7 bases between the two ends. The CDR3 contains 11 residues. Germline lookup yields CDR1 MNHEY and CDR2 SVGAGI. The CDR3 here is CASSRGSEAFF. For the CDR3, the DNA is TGTGCCAGCAGTCGGGGGTCTGAAGCTTTCTTT.

V and J are TRBV5-5 and TRBJ1-5, with D possibly matching TRBD1 (5 bases). Germline loops: CDR1 SGHKS, CDR2 YYEKEE (reference sequence). The CDR3 covers 15 residues. The V end lost 0 bases, the J end lost 4 bases, and 11 bases lay between the germline ends. The CDR3: CASSLAPGPNQPQHF. CDR3 DNA: TGTGCCAGCAGCTTGGCCCCAGGGCCGAATCAGCCCCAGCATTTT.

V usage is TRBV5-1 and J usage is TRBJ1-1; 7 bases agree with TRBD1. V was pared by 3 bases and J by 0 bases, with 8 bases of the junction left unmatched. This CDR3 region has 16 residues. CDR1 and CDR2 from the germline V gene are SGHRS and YFSETQ. CDR3 bases: TGCGCCAGCAGCTCCGACCCGGGACAGTTGAACACTGAAGCTTTCTTT. Its translation is CASSSDPGQLNTEAFF.

The V gene is TRBV6-6, the J gene TRBJ1-1; 9 positions match TRBD1. Losses at the gene ends were 5 bases for V and 1 base for J; bases not matched to a gene: 2. CDR3 length: 14 residues. Looked up from germline, CDR1 is MNHNY and CDR2 is SVGAGI (reference sequence). CDR3 region: CASSPDRGNTEAFF. CDR3 DNA: TGTGCCAGCAGTCCGGACAGGGGGAACACTGAAGCTTTCTTT.

This clone has a single count. This chain joins TRBV28 and TRBJ2-1, with 9 bases matching TRBD2. Trimming took 4 bases from V and 8 from J; bases not matched to a gene: 9. This CDR3 contains 15 residues. From germline, CDR1 is MDHEN and CDR2 SYDVKM. CDR3 sequence reads: CASSYGSGRFDEQFF. In DNA form, the CDR3 reads TGTGCCAGCAGTTATGGTAGCGGGAGATTCGATGAGCAGTTCTTC. The full variable domain, its missing parts supplied by reference TRBV28 and TRBJ2-1, is DVKVTQSSRYLVKRTGEKVFLECVQDMDHENMFWYRQDPGLGLRLIYFSYDVKMKEKGDIPEGYSVSREKKERFSLILESASTNQTSMYLCASSYGSGRFDEQFFGPGTRLTVL.

The chain employs TRBV28 and TRBJ2-7; TRBD2 might be the D (6 bases). This CDR3 has 14 residues. Germline values: CDR1 MDHEN, CDR2 SYDVKM. V shed 3 bases and J shed 2 bases, with 11 bases lying between them. The CDR3 here is CASSFSDYTYEQYF. The CDR3, as DNA: TGTGCCAGCAGTTTCTCGGACTATACCTACGAGCAGTACTTC.

The sample holds a few counts of this clone. V gene TRBV5-6 combines with J gene TRBJ2-7; the match to TRBD2 covers 8 bases. Germline V CDR1 and CDR2: SGHDT, YYEEEE. The V and J ends lost 3 bases and 5 bases, in that order; junction bases with no gene match: 1. This CDR3 region has 12 residues. CDR3 nucleotide sequence: TGTGCCAGCAGCTCGGGAGGGCACGAGCAGTACTTC. Translating gives CASSSGGHEQYF.

This chain joins TRBV9 and TRBJ2-7; 10 bases are a match to TRBD2. V lost 0 bases, J lost 4 bases, and 4 bases stayed unmatched. Germline V gene sequence: CDR1 SGDLS, CDR2 YYNGEE. This CDR3 has 15 residues. The CDR3 sequence is CASSVEPSGRYEQYF. The CDR3 bases are TGTGCCAGCAGCGTAGAACCTAGCGGGAGATACGAGCAGTACTTC.

The chain joins TRBV4-3 to TRBJ2-1, with D possibly TRBD2 on 5 matching bases. CDR1 LGHNA and CDR2 YSLEER come from the germline V gene. Deletions cut 4 bases from V and 2 bases from J, with 15 bases between. The CDR3 contains 16 residues. The CDR3 here is CASSRNPSGAYNEQFF. CDR3 bases: TGCGCCAGCAGCCGGAACCCCAGCGGAGCCTACAATGAGCAGTTCTTC.

The chain has TRBV5-1 and TRBJ1-4; 8 positions match TRBD1. J was trimmed by 8 bases and V by 4 bases; bases with no gene match: 7. The CDR3 has 14 amino acids. Per the germline V gene, CDR1 is SGHRS and CDR2 is YFSETQ. CDR3 DNA: TGCGCCAGCAGCCGGGGGACAGGCGGGGAAAAACTGTTTTTT. Its translation: CASSRGTGGEKLFF.

This sequence joins TRBV4-1 and TRBJ2-7; D is ambiguous. The CDR3 totals 14 residues. The germline CDR1 and CDR2 sequences are MGHRA and YSYEKL. V lost 1 base, J lost 1 base, and 8 bases lay in between. The CDR3 nucleotides are TGCGCCAGCAGCCAAGTGTCCAGGTCCTACGAGCAGTACTTC. This sequence encodes CASSQVSRSYEQYF.

There are a few counts of this clone. The chain has TRBV6-5 and TRBJ1-3; 8 positions match TRBD1. Germline V gene data show CDR1 as MNHEY and CDR2 as SVGAGI. Trimming removed 5 bases from V and 14 bases from J; junction bases left unmatched: 8. CDR3 length: 12 amino acids. CDR3 loop: CASSPRTGTVYF. The CDR3 nucleotides are TGTGCCAGCAGTCCTCGGACAGGGACGGTATATTTT.

The chain couples TRBV19 to TRBJ1-2; D is unresolved. Germline CDR1 and CDR2: LNHDA and SQIVND (reference sequence). V lost 10 bases to trimming and J lost 7 bases, with 16 bases between them. The CDR3 length is 12 residues. CDR3 sequence (DNA): TGTGCCACTAGCGAGGGATCGATTGGCTACACCTTC. Its translation: CATSEGSIGYTF.